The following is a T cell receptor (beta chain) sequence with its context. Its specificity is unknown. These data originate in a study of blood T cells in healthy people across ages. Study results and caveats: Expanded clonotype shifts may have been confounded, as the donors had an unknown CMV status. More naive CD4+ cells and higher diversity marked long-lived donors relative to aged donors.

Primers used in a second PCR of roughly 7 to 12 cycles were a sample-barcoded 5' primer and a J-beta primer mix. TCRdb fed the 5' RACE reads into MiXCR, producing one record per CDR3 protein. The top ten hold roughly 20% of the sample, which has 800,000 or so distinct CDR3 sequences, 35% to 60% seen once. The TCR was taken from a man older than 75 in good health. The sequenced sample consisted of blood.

CDR3 in DNA: TGTGCCAGTAGTACCAGCGGGAGGGCGACGGGCATTCAGTACTTC. It is translated as CASSTSGRATGIQYF. The chain uses TRBV19 and TRBJ2-4; 10 bases are a match to TRBD2. The CDR3 is made up of 15 amino acids. Germline trimming cut 4 bases from V and 9 bases from J; bases unmatched to any gene: 9. Looked up from germline, CDR1 is LNHDA and CDR2 is SQIVND (reference sequence).